This entry features one T cell receptor (beta chain) sequence. The CDR3 spans 16 residues. V gave up 0 bases and J gave up 6 bases, with 17 bases separating them. Germline V gives CDR1 MNHEY, CDR2 SVGAGI. Here immunoSEQ multiplex PCR was the method, and the copy in TCRdb shows in-frame clones only, minus some. The table includes around 500,000 clones, about 89% detected once. This specimen belongs to a study of Ad26.COV2.S vaccination and SARS-CoV-2 variants. Treatment reported: roughly 18 received Ad26.COV2.S at low or high dose, single or two shots; about 5 received placebo; per-sample allocation not given. The samples were gathered on day 63 after the first injection of vaccine or placebo. Expression of Wuhan-strain SARS-CoV-2 spike came from the Ad26 vector that formed the vaccine.

This chain connects TRBV6-5 to TRBJ2-5; D remains ambiguous. Specimen: peripheral blood, collected in a trial of Ad26.COV2.S vaccine versus placebo. The TCR sequence derives from a person between 18 and 59 years old who received the Ad26.COV2.S COVID-19 vaccine or a placebo. This CDR3 is CASSYSRELPQKTQYF. The CDR3 DNA reads TGTGCCAGCAGTTACTCGCGCGAACTCCCTCAAAAGACCCAGTACTTC.